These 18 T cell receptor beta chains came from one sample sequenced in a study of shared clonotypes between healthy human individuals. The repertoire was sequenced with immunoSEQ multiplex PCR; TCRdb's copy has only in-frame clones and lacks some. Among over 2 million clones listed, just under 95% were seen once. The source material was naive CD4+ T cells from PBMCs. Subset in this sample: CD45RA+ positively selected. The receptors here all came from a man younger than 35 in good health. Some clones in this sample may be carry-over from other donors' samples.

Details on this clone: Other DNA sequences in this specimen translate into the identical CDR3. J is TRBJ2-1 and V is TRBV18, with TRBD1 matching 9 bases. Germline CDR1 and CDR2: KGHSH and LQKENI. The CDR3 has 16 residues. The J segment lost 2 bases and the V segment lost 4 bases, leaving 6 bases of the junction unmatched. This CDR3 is CASSLQGAGTYNEQFF. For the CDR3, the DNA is TGTGCCAGCTCACTACAGGGGGCTGGGACCTACAATGAGCAGTTCTTC.

CDR3 bases: TGTGCCAGCAGCTTGCGTCCAGGGGCCTACGAGCAGTACTTC. Amino acids: CASSLRPGAYEQYF. The chain is built from TRBV7-2 and TRBJ2-7, with a tentative D call TRBD1 (6 bases). CDR1 and CDR2 (germline): SGHTA, FQGNSA. V dropped 3 bases and J dropped 2 bases, with 11 bases sitting between them. CDR3 length: 14 amino acids.

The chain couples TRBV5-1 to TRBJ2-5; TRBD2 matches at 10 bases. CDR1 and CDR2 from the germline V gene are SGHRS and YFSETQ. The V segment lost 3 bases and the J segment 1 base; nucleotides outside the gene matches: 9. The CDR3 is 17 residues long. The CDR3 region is CASSSPSGSLSQETQYF. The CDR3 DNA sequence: TGCGCCAGCAGCTCCCCTAGCGGGAGCCTCTCCCAAGAGACCCAGTACTTC.

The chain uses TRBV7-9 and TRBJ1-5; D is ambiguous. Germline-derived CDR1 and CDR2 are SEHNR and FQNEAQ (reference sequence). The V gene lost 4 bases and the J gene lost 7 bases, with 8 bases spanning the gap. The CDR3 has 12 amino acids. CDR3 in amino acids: CASSSDTQPQHF. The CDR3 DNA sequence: TGTGCCAGCAGCTCAGACACACAGCCCCAGCATTTT. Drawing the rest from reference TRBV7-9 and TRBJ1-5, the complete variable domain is DTGVSQNPRHKITKRGQNVTFRCDPISEHNRLYWYRQTLGQGPEFLTYFQNEAQLEKSRLLSDRFSAERPKGSFSTLEIQRTEQGDSAMYLCASSSDTQPQHFGDGTRLSIL.

This CDR3 is CASTSDRSSNQPQHF. Here the CDR3 DNA reads TGTGCCAGTACCTCCGACAGGAGTAGCAATCAGCCCCAGCATTTT. The chain links TRBV19 to TRBJ1-5; the D gene is possibly TRBD1 (6 bases). CDR3 length equals 15 residues. The V gene lost 7 bases and the J gene lost 0 bases, with 13 bases spanning the gap. Germline loops: CDR1 LNHDA, CDR2 SQIVND (reference sequence).

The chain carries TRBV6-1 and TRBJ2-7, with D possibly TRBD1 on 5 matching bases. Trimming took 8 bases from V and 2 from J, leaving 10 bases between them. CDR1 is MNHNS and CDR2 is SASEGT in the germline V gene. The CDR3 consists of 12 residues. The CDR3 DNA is TGTGCCAGCGGTCAGGGTCCCTACGAGCAGTACTTC. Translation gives CASGQGPYEQYF.

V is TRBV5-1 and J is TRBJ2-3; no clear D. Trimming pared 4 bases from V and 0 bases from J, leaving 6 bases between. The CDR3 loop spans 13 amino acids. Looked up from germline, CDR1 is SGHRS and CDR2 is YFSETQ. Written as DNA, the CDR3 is TGCGCCAGCAGCCAGGAGAGCACAGATACGCAGTATTTT. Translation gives CASSQESTDTQYF.

The CDR3 bases are TGCGCCAGCAGCTCCGGACAGGGGAATTTGAACACTGAAGCTTTCTTT. It encodes CASSSGQGNLNTEAFF. The chain joins TRBV5-1 to TRBJ1-1; 9 positions match TRBD1. V shed 3 bases, J shed 0 bases, and the junction held 6 bases outside the gene matches. Germline V lookup: CDR1 SGHRS, CDR2 YFSETQ. This CDR3 spans 16 amino acids.

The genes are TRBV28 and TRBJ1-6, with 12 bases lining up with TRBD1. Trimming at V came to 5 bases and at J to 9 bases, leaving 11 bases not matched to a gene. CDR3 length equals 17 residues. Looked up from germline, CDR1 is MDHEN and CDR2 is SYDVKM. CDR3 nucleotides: TGTGCCAGCAGTCTAATTGGGACAGGGGGCGTCGGTTCACCCCTCCACTTT. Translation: CASSLIGTGGVGSPLHF.

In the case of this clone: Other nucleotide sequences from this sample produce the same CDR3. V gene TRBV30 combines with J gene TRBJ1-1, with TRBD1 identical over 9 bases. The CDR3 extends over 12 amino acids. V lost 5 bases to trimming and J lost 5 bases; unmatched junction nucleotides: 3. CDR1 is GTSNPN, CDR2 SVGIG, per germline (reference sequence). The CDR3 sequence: CAWGTGRTEAFF. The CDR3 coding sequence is TGTGCCTGGGGGACAGGGAGGACTGAAGCTTTCTTT. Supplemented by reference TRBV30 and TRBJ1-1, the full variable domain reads SQTIHQWPATLVQPVGSPLSLECTVEGTSNPNLYWYRQAAGRGLQLLFYSVGIGQISSEVPQNLSASRPQDRQFILSSKKLLLSDSGFYLCAWGTGRTEAFFGQGTRLTVV.

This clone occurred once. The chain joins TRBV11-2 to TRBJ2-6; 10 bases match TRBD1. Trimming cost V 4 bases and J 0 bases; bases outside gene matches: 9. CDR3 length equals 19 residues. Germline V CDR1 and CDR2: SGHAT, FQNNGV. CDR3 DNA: TGTGCCAGCAGCTCCGACAGGGGGCGAGGGCACTCTGGGGCCAACGTCCTGACTTTC. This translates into CASSSDRGRGHSGANVLTF.

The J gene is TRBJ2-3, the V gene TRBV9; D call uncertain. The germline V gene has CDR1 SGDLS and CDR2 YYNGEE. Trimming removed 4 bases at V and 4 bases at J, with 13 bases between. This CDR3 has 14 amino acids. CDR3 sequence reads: CASSQRSLSDTQYF. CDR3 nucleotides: TGTGCCAGCAGCCAACGGTCCCTATCAGATACGCAGTATTTT.

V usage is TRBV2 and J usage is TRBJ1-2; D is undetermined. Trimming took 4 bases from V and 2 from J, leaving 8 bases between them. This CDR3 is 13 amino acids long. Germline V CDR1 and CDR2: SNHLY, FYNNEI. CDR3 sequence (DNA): TGTGCCAGCAGTGCTGAGGCGAACTATGGCTACACCTTC. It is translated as CASSAEANYGYTF.

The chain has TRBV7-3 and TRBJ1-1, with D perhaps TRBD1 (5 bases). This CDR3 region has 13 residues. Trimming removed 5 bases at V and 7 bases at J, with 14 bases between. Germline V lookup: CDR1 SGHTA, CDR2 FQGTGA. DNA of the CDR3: TGTGCCAGCAGCCCTACCGGGGGAAATGAAGCTTTCTTT. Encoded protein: CASSPTGGNEAFF.

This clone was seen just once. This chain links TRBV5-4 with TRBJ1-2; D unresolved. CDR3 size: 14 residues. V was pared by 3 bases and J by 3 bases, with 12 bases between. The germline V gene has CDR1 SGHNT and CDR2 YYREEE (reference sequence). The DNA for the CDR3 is TGTGCCAGCAGCTCCCAAAATGAAGACTATGGCTACACCTTC. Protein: CASSSQNEDYGYTF.

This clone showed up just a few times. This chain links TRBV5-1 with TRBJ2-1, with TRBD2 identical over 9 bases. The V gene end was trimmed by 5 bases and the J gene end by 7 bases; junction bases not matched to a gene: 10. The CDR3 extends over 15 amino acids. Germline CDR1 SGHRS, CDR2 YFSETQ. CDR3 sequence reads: CASRVAGGLGNEQFF. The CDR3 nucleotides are TGCGCCAGCAGGGTTGCGGGAGGGCTGGGGAATGAGCAGTTCTTC.

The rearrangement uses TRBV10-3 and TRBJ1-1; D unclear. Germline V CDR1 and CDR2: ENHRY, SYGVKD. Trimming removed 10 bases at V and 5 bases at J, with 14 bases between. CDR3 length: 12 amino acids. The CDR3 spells CATRAEWTEAFF. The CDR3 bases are TGTGCCACAAGGGCGGAATGGACTGAAGCTTTCTTT.

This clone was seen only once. This CDR3 is CAISAAISSGNTIYF. The CDR3 nucleotides are TGTGCCATCAGTGCGGCCATTAGCTCTGGAAACACCATATATTTT. V and J are TRBV10-3 and TRBJ1-3; D uncertain. V lost 4 bases and J lost 0, with 10 bases in between. This CDR3 spans 15 amino acids. CDR1 is ENHRY, CDR2 SYGVKD, per germline.